The 26 T cell receptor beta chains below come from one sample, sequenced in a study of PD-1 blockade in mismatch repair-deficient tumors. Profiling relied on immunoSEQ multiplex PCR, and the TCRdb table lists in-frame clones only, not all of them. The data contain about 68,000 clones, around 80% of them singletons. The sample in question was peripheral blood, obtained 2 weeks after starting pembrolizumab. These receptor sequences come from an adult with mismatch repair-deficient cancer.

This clone was counted between two and nine times. This chain connects TRBV7-9 to TRBJ1-2; D unresolved. CDR3 length equals 13 residues. From germline, CDR1 is SEHNR and CDR2 FQNEAQ (reference sequence). Deletions cut 1 base from V and 4 bases from J, with 7 bases between. The CDR3 DNA sequence: TGTGCCAGCAGCTTAGAGTACGGCTATGGCTACACCTTC. Protein sequence: CASSLEYGYGYTF.

This rearrangement joins TRBV19 to TRBJ2-3; 10 bases are shared with TRBD2. The germline gives CDR1 LNHDA, CDR2 SQIVND (reference sequence). The V segment lost 3 bases and the J segment 2 bases; nucleotides outside the gene matches: 5. The CDR3 runs 16 residues. The CDR3 protein is CASSIGLAEYTDTQYF. CDR3 nucleotides: TGTGCCAGTAGTATTGGACTAGCGGAATACACAGATACGCAGTATTTT.

This chain links TRBV19 with TRBJ2-1; the match to TRBD1 covers 9 bases. With V trimmed by 3 bases and J by 8 bases, 11 bases remained unmatched. There are 16 residues in the CDR3. CDR1 and CDR2 (germline): LNHDA, SQIVND (reference sequence). This CDR3 is CASSMDAGTGIDEQFF. In nucleotides, the CDR3 is TGTGCCAGTAGTATGGACGCCGGGACAGGGATCGATGAGCAGTTCTTC.

Here the CDR3 DNA reads TGTGCCAGCAGCTTGGAACTCTACAATGAGCAGTTCTTC. Translation gives CASSLELYNEQFF. V gene TRBV5-4 combines with J gene TRBJ2-1, with no clear D. The CDR3 sequence is 13 residues long. CDR1 SGHNT and CDR2 YYREEE come from the germline V gene (reference sequence). Trimming cost V 0 bases and J 3 bases, with 4 bases left between them. Full variable domain (outside the CDR3, taken from reference TRBV5-4 and TRBJ2-1): ETGVTQSPTHLIKTRGQQVTLRCSSQSGHNTVSWYQQALGQGPQFIFQYYREEENGRGNFPPRFSGLQFPNYSSELNVNALELDDSALYLCASSLELYNEQFFGPGTRLTVL.

CDR3 protein: CASSRQPDSYNEQFF. The CDR3 DNA reads as TGTGCCAGCAGCCGACAGCCTGACTCCTACAATGAGCAGTTCTTC. The V gene is TRBV27, the J gene TRBJ2-1; a weak D match, TRBD1 (5 bases). The ends were cut back, 6 bases at V and 0 bases at J, with 12 bases in the middle. Germline CDR1 is MNHEY and CDR2 is SMNVEV (reference sequence). This CDR3 comprises 15 residues.

This chain joins TRBV9 and TRBJ2-7; TRBD1 is a possible D gene (5 bases). CDR1 and CDR2 from the germline V gene are SGDLS and YYNGEE. The V gene lost 4 bases and the J gene lost 2 bases, with 13 bases spanning the gap. The CDR3 runs 14 residues. DNA of the CDR3: TGTGCCAGCAGCCCTCGACGGACAACCTACGAGCAGTACTTC. Amino acids: CASSPRRTTYEQYF. Supplemented by reference TRBV9 and TRBJ2-7, the full variable domain reads DSGVTQTPKHLITATGQRVTLRCSPRSGDLSVYWYQQSLDQGLQFLIQYYNGEERAKGNILERFSAQQFPDLHSELNLSSLELGDSALYFCASSPRRTTYEQYFGPGTRLTVT.

The J gene is TRBJ1-1, the V gene TRBV19; 8 positions match TRBD1. With 4 bases clipped from V and 6 bases from J, the junction kept 13 bases outside the gene matches. Germline loops: CDR1 LNHDA, CDR2 SQIVND (reference sequence). The CDR3 extends over 16 amino acids. CDR3 nucleotide sequence: TGTGCCAGTAGTACCGACGACAGGGGAGGGGTCGCTGAAGCTTTCTTT. This encodes CASSTDDRGGVAEAFF.

The sample holds a few counts of this clone. The CDR3: CAWFTGGEQYF. The DNA for the CDR3 is TGTGCCTGGTTTACAGGGGGCGAGCAGTACTTC. The chain is built from TRBV30 and TRBJ2-7, with 8 bases that match TRBD1. This CDR3 region has 11 residues. V was clipped by 5 bases and J by 6 bases; unmatched bases: 3. Per germline, CDR1 GTSNPN and CDR2 SVGIG (reference sequence).

V is TRBV7-8 and J is TRBJ1-1; D is ambiguous. CDR1 is SGHVS, CDR2 FQNEAQ, per germline. The CDR3 totals 17 residues. V lost 2 bases and J lost 1, with 17 bases in between. CDR3 in amino acids: CASSLYPILGGNTEAFF. The CDR3 DNA reads as TGTGCCAGCAGCTTATACCCCATCCTTGGCGGGAACACTGAAGCTTTCTTT.

The chain combines TRBV21-1 with TRBJ2-7; the tabulated D call, TRBD1, remains unverified against the DNA. TRBV21-1 is assigned pseudogene status. The CDR3 totals 17 residues. CDR3 sequence (DNA): TGTGCCAGCAGCCCGATTCTGACGGGACAGGGAACCTACGAGCAGTACTTC. Amino acid sequence: CASSPILTGQGTYEQYF.

The rearrangement joins TRBV21-1 to TRBJ2-3; the table's D call, TRBD2, was not checked against the DNA. TRBV21-1 is given as a pseudogene. CDR3 size: 17 residues. The CDR3, as DNA: TGTGCCAGCAGCAAGGGCGGACTAGCGGGAGCAGGAGATACGCAGTATTTT. Its translation: CASSKGGLAGAGDTQYF.

This clone was seen only once. V is TRBV29-1 and J is TRBJ1-2; D is ambiguous. The ends were cut back, 7 bases at V and 1 base at J, with 10 bases in the middle. This CDR3 is built from 12 residues. Germline values: CDR1 SQVTM, CDR2 ANQGSEA. The CDR3 DNA reads TGCAGCGCCGAACGGGTTAACTATGGCTACACCTTC. It yields the protein CSAERVNYGYTF.

The chain recombines TRBV14 with TRBJ2-2, with 8 bases identical to TRBD2. Germline CDR1 reads SGHDN; CDR2 reads FVKESK. J was trimmed by 2 bases and V by 0 bases; bases with no gene match: 5. The CDR3 is 17 residues long. The DNA for the CDR3 is TGTGCCAGCAGCCAAGATTCCGGGAGGGCCAACACCGGGGAGCTGTTTTTT. Protein sequence: CASSQDSGRANTGELFF.

The gene calls are TRBV4-2 and TRBJ1-1, with a possible D match to TRBD1 (6 bases). This CDR3 comprises 15 residues. Germline V gene sequence: CDR1 LGHNA, CDR2 YNFKEQ. Trimming removed 8 bases at V and 2 bases at J, with 18 bases between. Here the CDR3 DNA reads TGTGCCAGCGCTAAGGGGCAGACAGGTAACACTGAAGCTTTCTTT. Protein sequence: CASAKGQTGNTEAFF.

This chain uses TRBV10-3 with TRBJ2-5; TRBD1 matches 11 bases. Per the germline V gene, CDR1 is ENHRY and CDR2 is SYGVKD. This CDR3 region has 14 residues. After removal of 10 bases from V and 8 bases from J, the junction contained 12 bases not matched to a gene. The CDR3 spells CATNQGTGGDTQYF. CDR3 DNA: TGTGCCACTAACCAGGGGACAGGGGGGGATACCCAGTACTTC.

The chain's CDR3 is CASGLGTENTEAFF. The CDR3 DNA is TGTGCTAGTGGTCTCGGGACAGAGAACACTGAAGCTTTCTTT. V and J are TRBV12-5 and TRBJ1-1, with 7 bases lining up with TRBD1. Trimming removed 5 bases from V and 1 base from J; junction bases left unmatched: 4. Germline lookup yields CDR1 LGHNT and CDR2 FRNRAP. This CDR3 has 14 residues.

This clone came up once. The chain combines TRBV19 with TRBJ2-2; TRBD2 matches 9 bases. The CDR3 runs to 15 residues. The germline CDR1 and CDR2 sequences are LNHDA and SQIVND (reference sequence). Losses at the gene ends were 4 bases for V and 0 bases for J; bases not matched to a gene: 0. CDR3 coding DNA: TGTGCCAGTAGTACTAGCGGGACGAACACCGGGGAGCTGTTTTTT. This codes for CASSTSGTNTGELFF.

The chain employs TRBV11-3 and TRBJ2-1; 7 nucleotides match TRBD1. The CDR3 extends over 13 amino acids. Trimming at V came to 1 base and at J to 6 bases, leaving 0 bases not matched to a gene. The germline CDR1 and CDR2 sequences are SGHNT and YENEEA. CDR3 amino acids: CASSLGDSNEQFF. As DNA, the CDR3 is TGTGCCAGCAGCTTAGGGGACAGCAATGAGCAGTTCTTC.

The gene calls are TRBV11-2 and TRBJ2-7; 8 positions agree with TRBD2. Trimming cost V 2 bases and J 3 bases; bases outside gene matches: 9. This CDR3 is built from 16 residues. Germline V lookup: CDR1 SGHAT, CDR2 FQNNGV. The CDR3 reads CASSLMRGELFYEQYF. DNA for the CDR3: TGTGCCAGCAGCTTAATGCGGGGGGAGTTGTTCTACGAGCAGTACTTC.

This sequence joins TRBV10-1 and TRBJ2-4; D unclear. The CDR3 has 13 amino acids. The germline V and J ends were trimmed by 2 bases and 5 bases, with 7 bases remaining between them. In germline, CDR1 is WNHNN, CDR2 SYGVQD (reference sequence). CDR3 region: CASSETAENIQYF. CDR3 bases: TGCGCCAGCAGTGAGACCGCGGAAAACATTCAGTACTTC.

This chain joins TRBV7-9 and TRBJ2-1; TRBD1 or TRBD2 may be the D gene (5 bases each). V was cut by 1 base and J by 6 bases, with 7 bases left in between. The length of the CDR3 is 13 residues. The germline V gene encodes CDR1 SEHNR and CDR2 FQNEAQ (reference sequence). The CDR3 region has the DNA TGTGCCAGCAGCTTAGAGAGGGGCAATGAGCAGTTCTTC. It specifies CASSLERGNEQFF.

This clone was observed a handful of times. V usage is TRBV18 and J usage is TRBJ1-1; D is ambiguous. The CDR3 is made up of 12 amino acids. V was shortened by 6 bases and J by 1 base, with 6 bases between the two germline ends. Germline values: CDR1 KGHSH, CDR2 LQKENI. This CDR3 is CASSLGNTEAFF. For the CDR3, the DNA is TGTGCCAGCTCCCTCGGGAACACTGAAGCTTTCTTT.

The chain employs TRBV7-3 and TRBJ2-3; a weak D match, TRBD1 (6 bases). Trimming took 1 base from V and 6 from J, leaving 11 bases between them. The germline V gene encodes CDR1 SGHTA and CDR2 FQGTGA. The CDR3 loop spans 14 amino acids. Here the CDR3 DNA reads TGTGCCAGCAGCTTAAACCGCCAGGGGGATACGCAGTATTTT. It is translated as CASSLNRQGDTQYF.

V usage is TRBV25-1 and J usage is TRBJ1-1, with a possible D match to TRBD1 (5 bases). CDR1 and CDR2 (germline): MGHDK, SYGVNS. This CDR3 is built from 13 residues. Trimming pared 7 bases from V and 5 bases from J, leaving 14 bases between. For the CDR3, the DNA is TGTGCCAGCATGGGGGTTTTGGGTACTGAAGCTTTCTTT. Its translation is CASMGVLGTEAFF. Together with reference TRBV25-1 and TRBJ1-1, the CDR3 gives the full variable domain: EADIYQTPRYLVIGTGKKITLECSQTMGHDKMYWYQQDPGMELHLIHYSYGVNSTEKGDLSSESTVSRIRTEHFPLTLESARPSHTSQYLCASMGVLGTEAFFGQGTRLTVV.

This chain connects TRBV19 to TRBJ2-7; TRBD1 is a possible D gene (5 bases). Trimming removed 10 bases at V and 2 bases at J, with 15 bases between. CDR3 size: 13 residues. Per germline, CDR1 LNHDA and CDR2 SQIVND (reference sequence). The CDR3, as DNA: TGTGCCACTTCCCCCGACAGAGCCTACGAGCAGTACTTC. The encoded protein is CATSPDRAYEQYF.

The chain combines TRBV19 with TRBJ1-1; D is unresolved. The V gene lost 6 bases and the J gene lost 2 bases, with 7 bases spanning the gap. Germline CDR1 reads LNHDA; CDR2 reads SQIVND (reference sequence). The CDR3 has 12 residues. CDR3 region: CASSDQNTEAFF. In nucleotides, the CDR3 is TGTGCCAGTAGCGATCAAAACACTGAAGCTTTCTTT.